These 13 T cell receptor beta chains came from one sample sequenced in a study of blood T cells in healthy people across ages. Combining a sample-barcoded 5' primer with a J-beta primer mix, a second PCR ran for about 6 to 11 cycles. From the 5' RACE reads, TCRdb called clonotypes with MiXCR, one entry per CDR3 protein. Among about 680,000 distinct CDR3 sequences, 45% to 50% were seen once, and the ten largest hold roughly 30%. Material for sequencing was blood. Every receptor here comes from a woman in her sixties or seventies in good health.

The chain combines TRBV28 with TRBJ1-1; TRBD1 is a possible D gene (6 bases). With 7 bases removed from V and 3 bases from J, the gap between germline ends came to 12 bases. CDR3 length: 13 residues. Per the germline V gene, CDR1 is MDHEN and CDR2 is SYDVKM. CDR3 loop: CASIGGGYTEAFF. CDR3 DNA sequence: TGTGCCAGCATCGGGGGCGGCTACACTGAAGCTTTCTTT.

The CDR3 loop reads CSVEVTGNGYTF. The CDR3 bases are TGCAGCGTTGAGGTCACAGGGAATGGCTACACCTTC. The V and J genes are TRBV29-1 and TRBJ1-2; maybe TRBD1 (6 bases). Germline CDR1 and CDR2: SQVTM and ANQGSEA. Deletions cut 3 bases from V and 6 bases from J, with 11 bases between. This CDR3 contains 12 residues.

The V and J genes are TRBV4-3 and TRBJ2-1, with D perhaps matching TRBD2 (6 bases). Germline loops: CDR1 LGHNA, CDR2 YSLEER. V gave up 0 bases and J gave up 3 bases, with 12 bases separating them. The CDR3 has 16 residues. CDR3 residues: CASSQDGLARYNEQFF. The CDR3 bases are TGCGCCAGCAGCCAAGACGGCCTAGCGCGCTACAATGAGCAGTTCTTC.

Only a few counts were recorded for this clonotype. The rearrangement joins TRBV9 to TRBJ1-6, with D perhaps TRBD1 (5 bases). CDR3 length: 14 residues. Germline V gives CDR1 SGDLS, CDR2 YYNGEE. The V end was cut by 5 bases, the J end by 5 bases, with 11 bases between. The CDR3 nucleotides are TGTGCCAGCAGAAGGACATTTAATAATTCACCCCTCCACTTT. As protein: CASRRTFNNSPLHF.

This chain connects TRBV20-1 to TRBJ2-1; TRBD2 matches 7 bases. Germline assignment: CDR1 DFQATT and CDR2 SNEGSKA (reference sequence). V lost 0 bases and J lost 4; bases outside the gene matches: 6. This CDR3 comprises 15 residues. DNA of the CDR3: TGCAGTGCTAGAGATATGGGGGGGTCTTACAATGAGCAGTTCTTC. Amino acids: CSARDMGGSYNEQFF.

This clonotype was detected only a few times. The chain uses TRBV9 and TRBJ1-2; TRBD1 matches at 8 bases. V shed 3 bases and J 3 bases; nucleotides not matched to a gene: 7. There are 15 residues in the CDR3. Germline values: CDR1 SGDLS, CDR2 YYNGEE. The chain's CDR3 is CASSAGTGRDYGYTF. The DNA for the CDR3 is TGTGCCAGCAGCGCCGGGACAGGTCGCGACTATGGCTACACCTTC. Based on the CDR3 plus reference TRBV9 and TRBJ1-2, the full variable domain is DSGVTQTPKHLITATGQRVTLRCSPRSGDLSVYWYQQSLDQGLQFLIQYYNGEERAKGNILERFSAQQFPDLHSELNLSSLELGDSALYFCASSAGTGRDYGYTFGSGTRLTVV.

The chain combines TRBV20-1 with TRBJ2-3; 13 positions match TRBD2. The V gene end was trimmed by 5 bases and the J gene end by 0 bases; junction bases not matched to a gene: 8. Looked up from germline, CDR1 is DFQATT and CDR2 is SNEGSKA (reference sequence). The CDR3 length is 17 residues. The DNA of the CDR3 is TGCAGTGCTTTCGGACTAGCGGGAGTTGGGAGCACAGATACGCAGTATTTT. Translation: CSAFGLAGVGSTDTQYF.

This clonotype was seen more than once but under ten times. The CDR3, as DNA: TGTGCCAGCAGCAAATTAGGGGTTTCCAAAAACATTCAGTACTTC. Its protein product is CASSKLGVSKNIQYF. This chain connects TRBV7-3 to TRBJ2-4; TRBD1 might be the D (5 bases). From germline, CDR1 is SGHTA and CDR2 FQGTGA. The CDR3 spans 15 residues. V lost 5 bases, J lost 2 bases, and 13 bases lay in between.

This clonotype was picked up a small number of times. The chain has TRBV20-1 and TRBJ1-2; no definite D call. Germline V gives CDR1 DFQATT, CDR2 SNEGSKA (reference sequence). The V end lost 4 bases, the J end lost 6 bases, and 15 bases lay between the germline ends. The CDR3 runs 13 residues. CDR3 in amino acids: CSANSLLSHGYTF. Here the CDR3 DNA reads TGCAGTGCTAACAGCTTACTTAGCCATGGCTACACCTTC.

The rearrangement links TRBV6-1 to TRBJ2-7; 9 nucleotides agree with TRBD1. V lost 6 bases and J lost 6; bases outside the gene matches: 15. There are 16 residues in the CDR3. Germline CDR1 and CDR2: MNHNS and SASEGT. The CDR3 region is CASSPRGPGQGSEQYF. The CDR3 DNA reads TGTGCCAGCAGCCCCAGGGGGCCGGGACAGGGCTCCGAGCAGTACTTC.

This sequence joins TRBV29-1 and TRBJ1-4; D unresolved. The germline gives CDR1 SQVTM, CDR2 ANQGSEA. V was cut by 7 bases and J by 7 bases, with 13 bases left in between. This CDR3 is 12 amino acids long. Written as DNA, the CDR3 is TGCAGCGCTCGGACCTTTGGTGAAAAACTGTTTTTT. It encodes CSARTFGEKLFF.

This clonotype was observed a handful of times. The CDR3 DNA reads as TGCGCCAGCAGATGGGACAGGACAGATACGCAGTATTTT. This translates into CASRWDRTDTQYF. The gene calls are TRBV5-1 and TRBJ2-3; 8 nucleotides line up with TRBD1. The germline CDR1 and CDR2 sequences are SGHRS and YFSETQ. The CDR3 totals 13 residues. The J segment lost 3 bases and the V segment lost 5 bases, leaving 2 bases of the junction unmatched.

The chain couples TRBV5-1 to TRBJ2-1; possibly TRBD1 for D (8 bases). In germline, CDR1 is SGHRS, CDR2 YFSETQ. The V end was cut by 4 bases, the J end by 9 bases, with 23 bases between. CDR3 size: 16 residues. CDR3 loop: CASSKEPDRGGIEQFF. CDR3 nucleotides: TGCGCCAGCAGCAAGGAGCCCGACAGGGGAGGGATTGAGCAGTTCTTC. Complete variable domain (other parts from reference TRBV5-1 and TRBJ2-1): KAGVTQTPRYLIKTRGQQVTLSCSPISGHRSVSWYQQTPGQGLQFLFEYFSETQRNKGNFPGRFSGRQFSNSRSEMNVSTLELGDSALYLCASSKEPDRGGIEQFFGPGTRLTVL.